Presented here are 2 T cell receptor beta chains from one specimen sequenced in a study of blood T cell repertoires in COVID-19. TCRdb keeps only in-frame clones here, not all; method: immunoSEQ multiplex PCR. There are about 250,000 clones in the sample; roughly 83% occur only once, and about 9% lies in the top ten. Sequenced input: peripheral blood. The source is a man at least 80 years old with acute or convalescent COVID-19.

This chain connects TRBV24-1 to TRBJ2-5; 9 nucleotides agree with TRBD1. J was trimmed by 3 bases and V by 5 bases; bases with no gene match: 9. In germline, CDR1 is KGHDR, CDR2 SFDVKD. The CDR3 loop spans 16 amino acids. This chain's CDR3 is CATSGPPGQGKETQYF. DNA for the CDR3: TGTGCCACCAGTGGTCCCCCGGGACAGGGAAAAGAGACCCAGTACTTC.

In the case of this clone: This sample also contains other DNA sequences that code for the same CDR3. This chain connects TRBV5-1 to TRBJ2-1, with TRBD2 as a possible D gene (6 bases). CDR3 length equals 14 residues. Germline V gives CDR1 SGHRS, CDR2 YFSETQ. The V gene lost 0 bases and the J gene lost 7 bases, with 11 bases spanning the gap. The CDR3 coding sequence is TGCGCCAGCAGCTTGGTATCAGGGAGGAATGAGCAGTTCTTC. Its protein is CASSLVSGRNEQFF.